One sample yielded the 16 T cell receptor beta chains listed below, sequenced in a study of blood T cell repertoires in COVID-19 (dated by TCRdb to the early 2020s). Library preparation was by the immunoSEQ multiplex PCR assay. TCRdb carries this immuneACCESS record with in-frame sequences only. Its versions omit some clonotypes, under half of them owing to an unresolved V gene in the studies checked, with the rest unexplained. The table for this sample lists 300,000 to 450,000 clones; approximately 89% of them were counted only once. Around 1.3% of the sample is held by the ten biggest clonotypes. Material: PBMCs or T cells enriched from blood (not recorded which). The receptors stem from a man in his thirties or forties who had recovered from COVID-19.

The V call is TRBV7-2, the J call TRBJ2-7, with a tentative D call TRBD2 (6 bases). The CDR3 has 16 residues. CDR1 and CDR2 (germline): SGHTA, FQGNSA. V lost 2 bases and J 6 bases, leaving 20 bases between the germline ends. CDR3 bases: TGTGCCAGCAGCTTAACCCTCGGCGGGGAATTGTCCGAGCAGTACTTC. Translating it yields CASSLTLGGELSEQYF.

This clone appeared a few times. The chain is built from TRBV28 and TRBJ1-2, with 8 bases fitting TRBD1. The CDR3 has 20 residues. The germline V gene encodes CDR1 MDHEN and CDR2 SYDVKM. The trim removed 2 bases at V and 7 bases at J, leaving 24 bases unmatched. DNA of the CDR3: TGTGCCAGCAGTTTACAAGAAACCGGGACAGGAGACAACTATCGAGGTGGCTACACCTTC. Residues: CASSLQETGTGDNYRGGYTF.

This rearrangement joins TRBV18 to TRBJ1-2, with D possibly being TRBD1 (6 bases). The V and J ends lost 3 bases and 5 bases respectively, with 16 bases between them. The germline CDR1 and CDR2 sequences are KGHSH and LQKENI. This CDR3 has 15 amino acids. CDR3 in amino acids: CASSPSPGAEYGYTF. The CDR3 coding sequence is TGTGCCAGCTCACCCTCGCCAGGGGCTGAATATGGCTACACCTTC.

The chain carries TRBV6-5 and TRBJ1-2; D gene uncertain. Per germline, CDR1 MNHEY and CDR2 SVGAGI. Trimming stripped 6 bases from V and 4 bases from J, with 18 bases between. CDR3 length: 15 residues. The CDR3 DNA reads TGTGCCAGCAGACGAGCTTGGGGAGGGTCCTATGGCTACACCTTC. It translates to CASRRAWGGSYGYTF.

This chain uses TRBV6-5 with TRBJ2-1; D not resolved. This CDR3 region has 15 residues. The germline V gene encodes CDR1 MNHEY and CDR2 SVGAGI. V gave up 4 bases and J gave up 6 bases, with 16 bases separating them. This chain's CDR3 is CASSSPKYSSNEQFF. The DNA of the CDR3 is TGTGCCAGCAGTTCCCCGAAGTATAGTTCCAATGAGCAGTTCTTC.

The CDR3 protein is CASKLTANEQFF. The CDR3 nucleotides are TGTGCCAGCAAGCTGACAGCCAATGAGCAGTTCTTC. This chain connects TRBV12-3 or TRBV12-4 to TRBJ2-1; D is possibly TRBD1 (5 bases). Trimming shortened V by 7 bases and J by 6 bases, and 10 bases separated the two germline ends. This CDR3 comprises 12 residues.

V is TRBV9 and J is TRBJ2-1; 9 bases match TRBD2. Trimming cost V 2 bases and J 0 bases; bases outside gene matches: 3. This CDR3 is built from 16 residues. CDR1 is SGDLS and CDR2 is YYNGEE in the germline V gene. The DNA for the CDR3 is TGTGCCAGCAGCGTGGGCGGGGGGGCCTCCTACAATGAGCAGTTCTTC. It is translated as CASSVGGGASYNEQFF.

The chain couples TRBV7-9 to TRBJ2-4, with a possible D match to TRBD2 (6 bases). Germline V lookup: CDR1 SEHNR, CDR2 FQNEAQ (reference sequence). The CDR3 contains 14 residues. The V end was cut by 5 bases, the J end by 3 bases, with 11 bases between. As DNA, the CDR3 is TGTGCCAGCAGCCAACTGGGGGGCAAAAACATTCAGTACTTC. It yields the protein CASSQLGGKNIQYF.

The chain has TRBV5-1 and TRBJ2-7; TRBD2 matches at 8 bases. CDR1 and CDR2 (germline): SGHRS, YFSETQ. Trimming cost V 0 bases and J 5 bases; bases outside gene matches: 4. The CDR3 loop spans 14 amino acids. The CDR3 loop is CASSLGGRGDEQYF. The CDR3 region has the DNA TGCGCCAGCAGCTTGGGAGGGCGGGGGGACGAGCAGTACTTC.

This chain's CDR3 is CASRRGGNYGYTF. Written as DNA, the CDR3 is TGTGCCAGCAGACGGGGGGGAAACTATGGCTACACCTTC. The chain links TRBV27 to TRBJ1-2, with D tentatively TRBD1 (5 bases). CDR1 is MNHEY and CDR2 is SMNVEV in the germline V gene (reference sequence). The V and J ends lost 6 bases and 2 bases respectively, with 10 bases between them. The CDR3 is made up of 13 amino acids.

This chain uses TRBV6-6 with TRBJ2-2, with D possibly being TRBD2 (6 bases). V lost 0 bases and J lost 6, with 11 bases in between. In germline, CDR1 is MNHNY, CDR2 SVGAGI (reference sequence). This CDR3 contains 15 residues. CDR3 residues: CASSYSDPGAGELFF. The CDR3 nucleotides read TGTGCCAGCAGTTACTCCGACCCGGGGGCCGGGGAGCTGTTTTTT.

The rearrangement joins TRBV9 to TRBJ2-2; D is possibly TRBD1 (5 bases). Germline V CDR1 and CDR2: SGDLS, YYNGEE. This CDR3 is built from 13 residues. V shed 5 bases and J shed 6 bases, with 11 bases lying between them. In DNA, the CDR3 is TGTGCCAGCAGTCAGGGAAGGGCCGGGGAGCTGTTTTTT. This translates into CASSQGRAGELFF.

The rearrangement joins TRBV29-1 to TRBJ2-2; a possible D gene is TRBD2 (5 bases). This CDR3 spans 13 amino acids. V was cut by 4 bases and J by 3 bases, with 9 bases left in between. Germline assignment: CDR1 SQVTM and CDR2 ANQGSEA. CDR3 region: CSVGKGDTGELFF. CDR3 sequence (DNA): TGCAGCGTTGGGAAGGGAGACACCGGGGAGCTGTTTTTT.

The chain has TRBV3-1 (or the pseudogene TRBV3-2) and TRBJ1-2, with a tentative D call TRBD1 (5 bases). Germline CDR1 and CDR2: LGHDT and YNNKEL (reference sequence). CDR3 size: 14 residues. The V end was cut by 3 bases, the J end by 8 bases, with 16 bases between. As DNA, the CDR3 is TGTGCCAGCAGCCACCTGACAGCCGCGGGGGGCTACACCTTC. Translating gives CASSHLTAAGGYTF.

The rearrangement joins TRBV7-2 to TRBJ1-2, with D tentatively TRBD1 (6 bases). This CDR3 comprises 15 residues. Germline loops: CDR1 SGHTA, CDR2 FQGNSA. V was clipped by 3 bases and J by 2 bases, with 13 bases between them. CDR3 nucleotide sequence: TGTGCCAGCAGCTTGGGGAGGGGGAGAAACTATGGCTACACCTTC. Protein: CASSLGRGRNYGYTF.

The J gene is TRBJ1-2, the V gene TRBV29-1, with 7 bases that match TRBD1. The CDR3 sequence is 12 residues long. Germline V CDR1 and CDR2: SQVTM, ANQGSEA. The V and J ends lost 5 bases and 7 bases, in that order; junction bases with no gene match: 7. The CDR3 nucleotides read TGCAGCGTTCGCACAGGGGAATTTGGCTACACCTTC. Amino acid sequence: CSVRTGEFGYTF.